This T cell receptor (beta chain) stems from a study of blood T cell repertoires in COVID-19 (dated by TCRdb to the early 2020s). A note on the overall study: Collaborator samples came from the United States, Italy and Spain and covered acute and convalescent phases of COVID-19. The prospective study material was composed of cDNA or gDNA derived from T cells, B-cell-depleted T cells, or PBMCs. Deeply sampled blood TCRbeta repertoires from subjects exposed to, actively infected with, or recovered from COVID-19 were included in the dataset. The repertoires were released in a freely available public database intended as a resource for research on the immune response to SARS-CoV-2. The samples were drawn from two sources: the first 160 participants of the ongoing ImmuneRACE study, and 1,254 subjects contributed by 6 global collaborators. A de-identified subject ID, COVID-19 status, age in years and sex were almost always included in the sample metadata. Where available, HLA class I and class II types were obtained from metadata supplied by the sample provider rather than from assay-based typing.

The CDR3 runs 17 amino acids, cysteine and phenylalanine included. The DNA shown is the 51-base CDR3, in frame from base 1. V trim: 6 bases; J trim: 2 bases; unmatched bases: 11. Sequences MNHEY (CDR1) and SMNVEV (CDR2) are obtained from the germline V gene (reference sequence). Participants in the prospective study were enrolled through a virtual design, were aged about 18 to 100 years, and lived in roughly 24 United States geographic areas. To assign participants to cohorts, the prospective study relied on clinical history that participants themselves reported in a screening survey and a study questionnaire. ImmuneRACE Cohort 3 recovered participants were defined by two consecutive negative NP/OP PCR tests, healthcare professional clearance, or symptom resolution. In the prospective study, whole blood, serum and a nasopharyngeal or oropharyngeal swab were collected from each participant by mobile phlebotomists. Prospective study participants could optionally give additional blood draws and questionnaires over a roughly two-month period. Blood samples from the prospective study were shipped frozen or at room temperature prior to DNA extraction.

Worth noting for this clone: Its antigen is currently not known. Within one base of it there is no much larger clone, and no base qualities were kept.

Results and caveats for the whole study, not just this receptor: The quantity of clinical and demographic metadata differed by source and by participant and was supplied without curation.

TCRbeta CDR3 regions were amplified from genomic DNA using the immunoSEQ Assay, a bias-controlled multiplex PCR. In the paper's pipeline: Nucleated cell counts per sample were estimated from amplification of reference gene primers within the assay. To quantify the absolute abundance of each unique TCRbeta CDR3 rearrangement, sequence reads were collapsed and filtered. For each sample, productive Simpson clonality was calculated by taking the square root of Simpson's diversity index across productive rearrangements. TCRdb provides this immuneACCESS table in a form limited to in-frame rearrangements. Some clones are lacking; in checked studies, under half of them reflect an unresolved V gene, and why the rest are absent is not known. D and trimming were read from the DNA, whereas the V and J calls and clone size are those reported in that table. The table for this sample lists about 260,000 clones; 88% of them were counted only once. Together, the top ten hold around 2.9% of the sample.

This TCR derives from a woman in her forties or fifties who had recovered from COVID-19. Recombination connected TRBV27 to TRBJ2-3, with 10 junctional bases fitting TRBD2. Sequencing was carried out using PBMCs or T cells enriched from blood (not recorded which). CDR3 reads: CASSQPSTSGITDTQYF. The DNA reads as follows: TGTGCCAGCAGCCAACCAAGCACTAGCGGGATCACAGATACGCAGTATTTT.